The 22 T cell receptor beta chains below all came from one sample that was sequenced in a study of cytomegalovirus exposure and HLA in healthy donors. The PCR used 60 Vbeta and 13 Jbeta primers. Assay: immunoSEQ multiplex PCR; the TCRdb copy retains only in-frame clones and omits some. The data show 90,000 to 150,000 clones, 60% to 80% seen once. Source material: PBMCs. These receptors originate from a man between 45 and 60 years old in good health and CMV-seropositive.

The chain is built from TRBV5-1 and TRBJ1-5; 9 positions agree with TRBD1. From germline, CDR1 is SGHRS and CDR2 YFSETQ. J lost 4 bases, V lost 4 bases, and 6 bases had no gene match. CDR3 size: 15 residues. The CDR3 loop is CASSPRTGANQPQHF. As DNA, the CDR3 is TGCGCCAGCAGCCCAAGGACAGGGGCGAATCAGCCCCAGCATTTT.

CDR3 amino acids: CASSRGQGTEAFF. CDR3 bases: TGTGCCAGCTCGAGGGGGCAGGGGACTGAAGCTTTCTTT. The rearrangement links TRBV6-4 to TRBJ1-1, with 7 bases aligning to TRBD1. This CDR3 is 13 amino acids long. The junction had 8 bases not matched to a gene; V was cut back by 8 bases and J by 5 bases. Per germline, CDR1 MRHNA and CDR2 SNTAGT.

This clone occurred once. V and J are TRBV27 and TRBJ2-7; TRBD1 matches 7 bases. V lost 3 bases, J lost 7 bases, and 9 bases stayed unmatched. Germline V gene data show CDR1 as MNHEY and CDR2 as SMNVEV (reference sequence). The CDR3 sequence is 14 residues long. Here the CDR3 reads CASSLSDRVREQYF. The CDR3 region has the DNA TGTGCCAGCAGTTTGAGTGACAGGGTAAGAGAGCAGTACTTC.

V and J are TRBV4-1 and TRBJ2-7, with TRBD2 as a possible D gene (5 bases). The V gene's germline CDR1 is MGHRA and CDR2 YSYEKL. The CDR3 has 17 residues. The V end was cut by 1 base, the J end by 0 bases, with 16 bases between. The CDR3 coding sequence is TGCGCCAGCAGCCAAGGGGCTCAAGGAGGATACTCCTACGAGCAGTACTTC. Its protein is CASSQGAQGGYSYEQYF.

The chain couples TRBV4-1 to TRBJ1-1; 7 nucleotides align to TRBD1. The length of the CDR3 is 16 residues. CDR1 is MGHRA and CDR2 is YSYEKL in the germline V gene. J was trimmed by 6 bases and V by 4 bases; bases with no gene match: 14. CDR3 sequence reads: CASSLERGRDIAEAFF. CDR3 sequence (DNA): TGCGCCAGCAGCCTCGAGAGGGGGCGAGATATAGCTGAAGCTTTCTTT.

Note on this clone: Other DNA sequences from this sample encode an identical CDR3 as well. The chain combines TRBV7-2 with TRBJ2-5, with a weak D call TRBD1 (6 bases). Germline V lookup: CDR1 SGHTA, CDR2 FQGNSA. This CDR3 contains 14 residues. V was clipped by 2 bases and J by 5 bases, with 12 bases between them. Written as DNA, the CDR3 is TGTGCCAGCAGCTTAAGTGGGACAAGGGAGACCCAGTACTTC. This encodes CASSLSGTRETQYF.

This clone was recorded only once. The rearrangement uses TRBV11-2 and TRBJ1-5; D call uncertain. V gave up 3 bases and J gave up 1 base, with 4 bases separating them. Germline V gene data show CDR1 as SGHAT and CDR2 as FQNNGV. The CDR3 is 13 amino acids. The CDR3 loop is CASSFQSNQPQHF. The CDR3 nucleotides are TGTGCCAGCAGCTTCCAGAGCAATCAGCCCCAGCATTTT.

CDR3 nucleotides: TGTGCCAGCAGGGTTCAGGGCCATGGGGAGACCCAGTACTTC. As protein: CASRVQGHGETQYF. This chain links TRBV2 with TRBJ2-5, with D possibly being TRBD1 (5 bases). The ends were cut back, 6 bases at V and 5 bases at J, with 16 bases in the middle. This CDR3 region has 14 residues. Germline CDR1 is SNHLY and CDR2 is FYNNEI.

The gene calls are TRBV7-9 and TRBJ1-5, with D hard to call. CDR1 SEHNR and CDR2 FQNEAQ come from the germline V gene (reference sequence). V lost 1 base to trimming and J lost 4 bases, with 5 bases between them. The CDR3 runs 13 residues. The CDR3 protein is CASSLVSNQPQHF. The CDR3 DNA follows: TGTGCCAGCAGCTTAGTGTCTAATCAGCCCCAGCATTTT.

V is TRBV5-1 and J is TRBJ2-2, with D unresolved. Trimming left V 3 bases short and J 6 bases short, with 12 bases between. The CDR3 is 14 residues long. Germline assignment: CDR1 SGHRS and CDR2 YFSETQ. The CDR3 protein is CASSSQIAAGELFF. CDR3 nucleotides: TGCGCCAGCAGCTCGCAAATAGCCGCCGGGGAGCTGTTTTTT.

The chain links TRBV11-2 to TRBJ2-1; 8 bases line up with TRBD1. The CDR3 runs 14 residues. V lost 0 bases and J lost 8; bases outside the gene matches: 3. Germline loops: CDR1 SGHAT, CDR2 FQNNGV. CDR3 in amino acids: CASSLETGADEQFF. CDR3 DNA sequence: TGTGCCAGCAGCTTAGAGACAGGGGCGGATGAGCAGTTCTTC.

The CDR3, as DNA: TGTGCCAGCAGTTACAGGGGATCCTACGAGCAGTACTTC. Translating gives CASSYRGSYEQYF. The chain has TRBV6-6 and TRBJ2-7; a weak D match, TRBD1 (5 bases). In germline, CDR1 is MNHNY, CDR2 SVGAGI (reference sequence). This CDR3 has 13 residues. V lost 2 bases and J 1 base, leaving 6 bases between the germline ends.

In this sample, this clone turned up once. This chain links TRBV6-5 with TRBJ2-3; TRBD2 matches 9 bases. Losses at the gene ends were 6 bases for V and 0 bases for J; bases not matched to a gene: 4. The CDR3 runs to 15 residues. In germline, CDR1 is MNHEY, CDR2 SVGAGI. CDR3 nucleotide sequence: TGTGCCAGCAGGACTAGCGGAGGGAGCACAGATACGCAGTATTTT. This codes for CASRTSGGSTDTQYF.

The chain carries TRBV4-3 and TRBJ2-7, with TRBD1 matching 8 bases. V was clipped by 0 bases and J by 3 bases; unmatched bases: 16. This CDR3 spans 19 amino acids. Germline V gene sequence: CDR1 LGHNA, CDR2 YSLEER. The CDR3 loop is CASSQEAGGLIGYVYEQYF. DNA of the CDR3: TGCGCCAGCAGCCAAGAGGCAGGGGGCCTAATCGGTTATGTCTACGAGCAGTACTTC.

This clone was counted between two and nine times. The chain is built from TRBV7-9 and TRBJ1-4, with a weak D call TRBD1 (5 bases). Germline-derived CDR1 and CDR2 are SEHNR and FQNEAQ (reference sequence). This CDR3 region has 14 residues. V lost 3 bases, J lost 8 bases, and 13 bases lay in between. In DNA, the CDR3 is TGTGCCAGCAGCTTTTCGATACAGGAGGAAAAACTGTTTTTT. Translated, it gives CASSFSIQEEKLFF.

V gene TRBV18 combines with J gene TRBJ2-5, with 9 positions matching TRBD2. This CDR3 is built from 16 residues. Germline loops: CDR1 KGHSH, CDR2 LQKENI. The junction had 12 bases not matched to a gene; V was cut back by 5 bases and J by 5 bases. In nucleotides, the CDR3 is TGTGCCAGCTCATCCCTAGCGGGAACAGGGTTGGAGACCCAGTACTTC. Translating it yields CASSSLAGTGLETQYF.

This clone was seen just once. The chain couples TRBV6-1 to TRBJ1-4; 10 positions agree with TRBD1. This CDR3 has 14 amino acids. The V and J ends lost 8 bases and 8 bases, in that order; junction bases with no gene match: 8. Germline-derived CDR1 and CDR2 are MNHNS and SASEGT. CDR3 in DNA: TGTGCCAGCGGCCGCGGGACAGGGGTCGAAAAACTGTTTTTT. Translated: CASGRGTGVEKLFF.

This sequence joins TRBV27 and TRBJ2-2, with D perhaps matching TRBD1 (5 bases). Germline CDR1 and CDR2: MNHEY and SMNVEV (reference sequence). The ends were cut back, 5 bases at V and 4 bases at J, with 14 bases in the middle. This CDR3 spans 15 amino acids. DNA of the CDR3: TGTGCCAGCAGTGTTCAGGGATTGAGCACCGGGGAGCTGTTTTTT. Translating it yields CASSVQGLSTGELFF.

The V gene is TRBV6-5, the J gene TRBJ2-3, with a weak D call TRBD1 (6 bases). The CDR3 has 15 residues. Germline CDR1 is MNHEY and CDR2 is SVGAGI. Trimming took 6 bases from V and 3 from J, leaving 16 bases between them. CDR3 nucleotides: TGTGCCAGCAGGAGGAACAGGGCATCGACAGATACGCAGTATTTT. As protein: CASRRNRASTDTQYF.

V usage is TRBV6-1 and J usage is TRBJ1-1; the D is unclear. Trimming left V 3 bases short and J 3 bases short, with 11 bases between. The CDR3 runs to 14 residues. CDR1 MNHNS and CDR2 SASEGT come from the germline V gene. CDR3 in DNA: TGTGCCAGCAGTGACGGCGGGTTGGACACTGAAGCTTTCTTT. Protein product: CASSDGGLDTEAFF.

V gene TRBV9 combines with J gene TRBJ2-3; 12 positions agree with TRBD2. This CDR3 contains 16 residues. The V gene end was trimmed by 4 bases and the J gene end by 5 bases; junction bases not matched to a gene: 8. Germline CDR1 reads SGDLS; CDR2 reads YYNGEE. The CDR3 loop is CASSLRLAGGGDTQYF. The CDR3 coding sequence is TGTGCCAGCAGCCTCCGTCTAGCGGGAGGGGGAGATACGCAGTATTTT.

V and J are TRBV27 and TRBJ2-7, with 8 nucleotides matching TRBD2. This CDR3 spans 17 amino acids. V dropped 6 bases and J dropped 3; count of bases not matched to a gene: 16. Looked up from germline, CDR1 is MNHEY and CDR2 is SMNVEV (reference sequence). The CDR3 here is CASRGINSGTALYEQYF. CDR3 in DNA: TGTGCCAGCAGGGGGATTAATAGCGGGACTGCCCTCTACGAGCAGTACTTC.